Sequencing of this TCR beta chain was carried out in a study of cytomegalovirus exposure and HLA in healthy donors. Germline V gene sequence: CDR1 LGHNA, CDR2 YSLEER. The CDR3 is 13 amino acids. V was shortened by 2 bases and J by 4 bases, with 8 bases between the two germline ends. Study results and caveats: Data from an earlier analysis indicated that most TCR beta V segments were productive either about 87% or about 30% of the time.

Remarks on this clone: The antigen is undetermined.

Researchers ran the PCR with 60 Vbeta and 13 Jbeta primers. Authors' methods: Later, an analysis found approximately 80 million unique TCR beta chains, and 9.5 million to 11 million of these were shared. Data came from immunoSEQ multiplex PCR; TCRdb stores just in-frame clones and leaves some out. D and trimming come from the DNA, and the V and J calls and clone size come from that table. Seen here are 120,000 or so clones, around three quarters observed once, and the top ten hold around 3.3%. This TCR was recovered from a male donor in good health and CMV-seronegative. The sequenced sample consisted of PBMCs. The V and J genes are TRBV4-3 and TRBJ1-1, with a weak D call TRBD1 (6 bases). Here the CDR3 DNA reads TGCGCCAGCAGCCAAAACAGGGTCACTGAAGCTTTCTTT. Its protein product is CASSQNRVTEAFF.